These T cell receptor beta chains were read from a single sample in a study of blood T cell repertoires in COVID-19. Assay: immunoSEQ multiplex PCR; the TCRdb copy retains only in-frame clones and omits some. The sample lists approximately 210,000 clones, just under 85% seen once, with about 7.3% in the top ten. The source material was peripheral blood. The receptors shown here come from a woman aged 45 to 65 with active or convalescent COVID-19. Both conserved end residues are part of each CDR3. A D gene is named only where the DNA matches it firmly. Rows may omit the clone size; those that give it use once, few, many or a size class.

TRBJ2-1 . . TRBV6-5 TGTGCCAGCAGTAGCCGGACTTACAATGAGCAGTTCTTC CASSSRTYNEQFF
TRBJ2-7 . . TRBV5-1 TGCGCCAGCAGCCCCTGGGGTAGCGCGAGCTCCTACGAGCAGTACTTC CASSPWGSASSYEQYF
TRBJ1-3 TRBD1 . TRBV27 TGTGCCAGCAGTCCTCTCACGGGACAGCTACCCTCCTCTGGAAACACCATATATTTT CASSPLTGQLPSSGNTIYF
TRBJ1-6 TRBD1 . TRBV27 TGTGCCAGCAGTTTAGGACAGGGAGAAAGTTCACCCCTCCACTTT CASSLGQGESSPLHF
TRBJ1-2 TRBD1 . TRBV18 TGTGCCAGCTCACCGGGACAGGGGGAAGGCTACACCTTC CASSPGQGEGYTF
TRBJ1-5 . . TRBV24-1 TGTGCCACCAGTGACGCTGACAGGATCAATCAGCCCCAGCATTTT CATSDADRINQPQHF
TRBJ2-5 . . TRBV5-1 TGCGCCAGCAGCTTAGGGGGTGGGCTACAGACCCAGTACTTC CASSLGGGLQTQYF
TRBJ1-1 . . TRBV11-3 TGTGCCAGCAGCTTAGCCCCGGGAACTGAAGCTTTCTTT CASSLAPGTEAFF
TRBJ2-5 . . TRBV11-2 TGTGCCAGCAGCTTATATTGGAGAGACGACCAAGAGACCCAGTACTTC CASSLYWRDDQETQYF
TRBJ1-1 . . TRBV7-9 TGTGCCAGCAGCTTATTGGGCAGTACAATTGAAGCTTTCTTT CASSLLGSTIEAFF
TRBJ2-1 . once TRBV5-1 TGCGCCAGCAGCTTGGGTGTCGGGGGAAGTTTCCACAATGAGCAGTTCTTC CASSLGVGGSFHNEQFF
TRBJ1-5 . once TRBV5-1 TGCGCCAGCAGCCCCGCCGGGGGAGGGCATCAGCCCCAGCATTTT CASSPAGGGHQPQHF
TRBJ2-1 . . TRBV9 TGTGCCAGCAGCGTAGCTGCTTCGGGTTATGAGCAGTTCTTC CASSVAASGYEQFF
TRBJ1-1 . . TRBV29-1 TGCAGCGTTCGAAAGGACTCTAACACTGAAGCTTTCTTT CSVRKDSNTEAFF
TRBJ2-5 TRBD2 . TRBV18 TGTGCCAGCTCACCATCGAGCGGGGCGCAAGAGACCCAGTACTTC CASSPSSGAQETQYF
TRBJ2-1 . . TRBV4-2 TGTGCCAGCACCCGATCGACTAGTGGCACACCTTACAATGAGCAGTTCTTC CASTRSTSGTPYNEQFF
TRBJ2-5 . . TRBV7-9 TGTGCCAGCAGCTTAGCACGGGACCAAGAGACCCAGTACTTC CASSLARDQETQYF
TRBJ1-1 TRBD1 . TRBV27 TGTGCCAGCAGTCGCGGGACAGGGAACACTGAAGCTTTCTTT CASSRGTGNTEAFF
TRBJ1-2 TRBD1 once TRBV19 TGTGCCAGTAGTGACAGGGGCCAACCTAAAAACTATGGCTACACCTTC CASSDRGQPKNYGYTF
TRBJ1-1 . . TRBV6-4 TGTGCCAGCAGCCTACGGGGAGCAGGGGACACTGAAGCTTTCTTT CASSLRGAGDTEAFF
TRBJ1-1 . . TRBV6-5 TGTGCCAGCAGGTTACAAGGGGCGAACACTGAAGCTTTCTTT CASRLQGANTEAFF
TRBJ2-2 . . TRBV15 TGTGCCACCAGCCCGGGGGGCCTGAACACCGGGGAGCTGTTTTTT CATSPGGLNTGELFF
TRBJ2-1 TRBD2 . TRBV29-1 TGCAGCGTGAGCGGGGGGTACGGTGAGCAGTTCTTC CSVSGGYGEQFF
TRBJ2-7 TRBD1 . TRBV7-9 TGTGCCAGCAGCAGTGGGGACAGGGGTCAGTACGAGCAGTACTTC CASSSGDRGQYEQYF
TRBJ1-2 . . TRBV3-1/TRBV3-2 TGTGCCAGCAGCCACGGGAGGAACTATGGCTACACCTTC CASSHGRNYGYTF
TRBJ1-2 TRBD1 . TRBV2 TGTGCCAGCACCCCTACAGGGGTCCCCAGTAGGGGCTACACCTTC CASTPTGVPSRGYTF
TRBJ2-3 TRBD2 . TRBV27 TGTGCCAGCAGTTCGCCTTCGACTAGCGGCCGCACAGATACGCAGTATTTT CASSSPSTSGRTDTQYF
TRBJ2-7 TRBD2 . TRBV7-9 TGTGCCAGCAGCTTAGGCGCGGGAGAAATTTACGAGCAGTACTTC CASSLGAGEIYEQYF
TRBJ1-1 TRBD1 . TRBV12-3/TRBV12-4 TGTGCCAGCAGTTTATCCGGACAGGGTGAAGCTTTCTTT CASSLSGQGEAFF
TRBJ2-3 TRBD1 . TRBV24-1 TGTGCCACCAGTGATTTGAAGGGGGCCGGTTTAGTAGATACGCAGTATTTT CATSDLKGAGLVDTQYF
TRBJ1-6 . few TRBV5-1 TGCGCCAGCAGCTTCGGACAGCCTTATAATTCACCCCTCCACTTT CASSFGQPYNSPLHF
TRBJ1-6 . . TRBV14 TGTGCCAGCAGCCAAGCTTTGAATTCACCCCTCCACTTT CASSQALNSPLHF
TRBJ1-1 TRBD1 . TRBV28 TGTGCCAGCCTCTATAGGACAGGGAGCACTGAAGCTTTCTTT CASLYRTGSTEAFF
TRBJ2-2 TRBD2 . TRBV24-1 TGTGCCACCAGTGATACTAGCGGGGGGTTCGACACCGGGGAGCTGTTTTTT CATSDTSGGFDTGELFF
TRBJ2-3 TRBD2 once TRBV11-2 TGTGCCAGCAGCCCGGGACTAGCGGGAGGGAGGGATACGCAGTATTTT CASSPGLAGGRDTQYF
TRBJ2-1 TRBD2 . TRBV7-3 TGTGCCAGCAGCTGGCTAGCGGCCACCTACAATGAGCAGTTCTTC CASSWLAATYNEQFF
TRBJ1-2 . . TRBV7-9 TGTGCCAGCAGCTTCGGCAGTACGGGGGTTAACTATGGCTACACCTTC CASSFGSTGVNYGYTF
TRBJ1-4 . . TRBV3-1/TRBV3-2 TGTGCCAGCAGCCCTCGCCCTACGGGGGAAAAACTGTTTTTT CASSPRPTGEKLFF
TRBJ2-3 . medium-sized TRBV19 TGTGCCAGTAGTATAGAGTTAGGGAGTACAGATACGCAGTATTTT CASSIELGSTDTQYF
TRBJ1-2 TRBD1 . TRBV2 TGTGCCAGCAGTGAGGACAGGGCCGGGACCTATGGCTACACCTTC CASSEDRAGTYGYTF
TRBJ1-2 . . TRBV6-1 TGTGCCAGCAGTGAGAGGAGACAGTCGGGGGAAGGCTACACCTTC CASSERRQSGEGYTF
TRBJ1-6 . . TRBV5-1 TGCGCCAGCAGCTCAACAGGGAGCTCCTATAATTCACCCCTCCACTTT CASSSTGSSYNSPLHF
TRBJ2-7 . . TRBV19 TGTGCCAGTAGTATAGGTTGGCGGTACGAGCAGTACTTC CASSIGWRYEQYF
TRBJ2-3 TRBD1 . TRBV28 TGTGCCAGCAGGGGGACAGGGGGCTCAAAAGTTGATACGCAGTATTTT CASRGTGGSKVDTQYF
TRBJ1-2 . . TRBV29-1 TGCAGCGTTGAGAGGGCCAACCGCTATGGCTACACCTTC CSVERANRYGYTF
TRBJ2-3 . . TRBV2 TGTGCCAGCAGTGAAGCGGGGACTGGCGTGGATACGCAGTATTTT CASSEAGTGVDTQYF